This T cell receptor (beta chain) was identified during a study of cytomegalovirus exposure and HLA in healthy donors (dated by TCRdb to about 2017). A note on the overall study: In an earlier analysis of under 600 of the donors, about 270 Gb of sequence data and 120 million or so unique TCR beta sequences from 150 million to 200 million T cells were reported. An early release covering around 630 HLA-typed donors comprised approximately 300 gigabases of sequencing data and around 80 million unique TCR sequences. Of the 350 to 450 genotyped donors, approximately 82% fell in the genetic ancestry cluster associated with self-reported Caucasian donors. The study aimed to test whether cataloging public T cell receptors could reveal signatures of past pathogen exposure. Using immunosequencing, the study profiled T cell repertoires from around 670 subjects and related those repertoires to cytomegalovirus serostatus. In addition to the first cohort of around 670 subjects, a separate validation cohort of 100 to 150 different subjects was used. To predict cytomegalovirus infection status, the study combined high-throughput TCR immunosequencing, statistical association of individual TCRs with disease status, and machine learning. A later analysis re-examined previously published TCR beta repertoires from 600 to 700 donors and added high-resolution HLA genotyping to investigate patterns of TCR occurrence. The later analysis used no new phenotypic data to find candidate immune exposures, relying instead on TCR beta sequences and their occurrence across donors. In an earlier analysis of over 550 of the donors, high-throughput TCR beta sequencing was used to judge whether each TCR beta V gene segment behaved as functional or pseudogenic. Donor age, sex, ethnicity and CMV serostatus were collected together with the repertoire data. A later genetic analysis took genome-wide SNP genotypes for about three fifths of the roughly 670 donors and used that subset as a discovery cohort. Every discovery cohort repertoire had been produced on one sequencing platform. Both class I and class II loci were covered by HLA typing, at four-digit resolution. Typing coverage varied by locus: roughly 629-630 donors for A, B, C, DRB1 and DQB1; approximately 520 for DQA1; more than 600 for DPA1; 450 to 480 for DPB1. A few DR-DQ haplotypes were treated as single units for association and clustering because of strong linkage in the cohort. Among approximately 370 genotyped donors of the cohort, an average of roughly 230,000 unique TCR beta nucleotide sequences was sequenced per donor, of which approximately 19% were non-productive.

The cohort comprised some 730 healthy bone marrow donors. Cohort members were all nominally healthy when sampled, although unrecorded immune exposures were likely present. The donor tested CMV seronegative and was one of the 352 seronegative cohort members. A peripheral blood sample was collected from each donor, and TCR beta sequencing was performed on peripheral blood mononuclear cells. Genomic DNA was extracted from the blood cell samples with the Qiagen DNeasy Blood Extraction Kit. In regard to this clone: Its antigen is currently not known. Within one base of it there is no much larger clone, and no base qualities were kept.

What the work shows at the level of the full study, not this receptor alone: Immune exposure information for the cohort was limited to CMV serostatus. Some 16 rarely observed V segments, including chromosome 9 orphons, were excluded from the earlier analysis of some 590 of the donors because counts were too low. The presence/absence analyses assumed that sequencing depth was roughly uniform across donors, and that assumption may not be true. Strong co-occurrence of HLA alleles, especially DR and DQ, made assigning TCR associations to individual alleles difficult. Some IMGT-functional V segments, including TRBV6-2 and TRBV6-3, could not be told apart with the 87-base-pair reads, so those segments were excluded. The classifier was reported to diagnose cytomegalovirus status with high specificity and sensitivity in both the original and validation cohorts. A later genetic analysis reported fewer N-insertions in productive TCRs among donors in an Asian-associated ancestry cluster than the roughly 670-donor mean. A further reported finding was that TCR beta sequences accurately predicted the HLA-A and HLA-B alleles for most subjects in the first cohort. The study listed approximately 160 TCR beta chains as associated with cytomegalovirus. A later genetic analysis associated a missense DCLRE1C variant with V-gene and J-gene trimming of TCR beta chains, and an independent cohort replicated the association. Compared with equally common non-associated chains, HLA-associated TCR beta chains in a later analysis were more clonally expanded and had lower generation probabilities. In an earlier analysis of more than 500 of the donors, most TCR beta V segments appeared in productive rearrangements about 87% or about 30% of the time, broadly matching IMGT annotations. Several of the top co-occurrence clusters appeared to be linked to parvovirus B19, influenza, CMV and Epstein-Barr virus, according to a later analysis. The authors suggested that the approach could potentially be generalized to other disease states and immunological phenotypes. Linkage disequilibrium might explain the correlated functional status among segregating V segments, but an unknown experimental factor could not be ruled out. At a false discovery rate of 0.05, a later analysis linked under 20,000 TCR beta sequences to specific HLA alleles. In vitro tests confirmed that a few of the cytomegalovirus-associated TCR beta chains recognize cytomegalovirus antigens. In a later analysis, most CMV-associated TCR beta chains were found to appear HLA-restricted, with HLA associations seemingly driven largely by CMV exposure. In a later analysis, the rate of TCR association differed among HLA loci, with DRB1 alleles having the most associated TCRs and HLA-C alleles having the fewest. The cohort was sequenced for TCR beta chains only, and without alpha or paired-chain data the features that could be detected were limited. The sequencing pipeline was judged likely to have produced a cluster of highly shared sequence variants as a technical artifact. Because HLA typing was missing for some donors at each locus, association tests included only the typed subset. Most TCR sequences were observed very rarely across donors, whereas some public TCRs were present in many individuals.

Looking up the germline V gene (reference sequence) yields CDR1 GTSNPN and CDR2 SVGIG. V and J are truncated by 3 bases and 4 bases respectively, leaving an intervening sequence of 15 bases. From cysteine to phenylalanine, the CDR3 is 14 amino acids long. Just the 42-base CDR3 DNA is kept, in frame starting at base 1. The library was prepared using the immunoSEQ multiplex PCR assay. A mixture of 60 forward primers for TCR Vbeta segments and 13 reverse primers for TCR Jbeta segments was used in the multiplex PCR. The CDR3 region of rearranged TCR beta genes was amplified from genomic DNA with a multiplex PCR assay. On the Illumina HiSeq System, the amplified TCR beta libraries were sequenced as 87-base-pair reads. The source study handled its data this way. In a later analysis, about 80 million unique TCR beta chains were counted across the 500 to 850 repertoires, and approximately 11 million of these chains were shared by at least two donors. To remove PCR and sequencing errors, raw reads were error-corrected and collapsed into unique sequences using a nearest-neighbor algorithm that merged closely related sequences. Alignment of CDR3 sequences to IMGT reference sequences was used to assign V, D and J gene segments. For a sequence to be retained, at least a six-nucleotide match to both a V gene segment and a J gene segment was required. Rearrangements were called productive when the CDR3 lacked stop codons and stayed in frame with V and J; all others were non-productive. CDR3 was defined by IMGT convention, running from the second conserved V-encoded cysteine to the conserved J-encoded phenylalanine. Sequences without an unambiguous match to a single V gene segment were excluded from the earlier analysis of a few hundred of the donors. In an earlier analysis of 587 of the donors, V segments were called functional above 56.7% productive rearrangements and were called segregating when the between-donor standard deviation exceeded 5%. A statistical classification framework was built to diagnose cytomegalovirus status from the catalog of TCR beta chain sequences. V and J gene assignment, in a later analysis, came from comparing TCR nucleotide sequences with IMGT/GENE-DB human TR gene sequences. A later analysis assigned CDR3 sequences and most-parsimonious VDJ recombination scenarios with the TCRdist pipeline. In a later analysis, each TCR beta chain was defined by its CDR3 amino acid sequence together with its V-gene family, and reads without a unique V-gene family were excluded. As a way to deal with suspected cross-contamination and a sequencing artifact, a later analysis dropped 592 nucleotide sequences that were highly shared and had low generation probability. A later analysis calculated a clonal expansion index for each public chain from normalized within-repertoire ranks of inferred template counts. In a later analysis, generation probabilities were computed using a VDJ recombination model fitted to out-of-frame rearrangements, and the results were checked against IGoR. In a later analysis, TCR-TCR, TCR-HLA and TCR-CMV co-occurrence was scored with hypergeometric tests, and a repertoire-size bias correction was applied to TCR pairs. A later analysis estimated false discovery rates by permuting HLA or CMV assignments 20 times. In a later analysis, co-occurring TCRs were grouped using DBSCAN, and TCRdist sequence similarity was added for clustering within HLA-allele-positive subsets. Co-occurrence clustering excluded repertoires with fewer than 30,000 or more than 120,000 public chains, plus five with anomalous nucleotide sharing. TCRdb retrieved this table from immuneACCESS and kept in-frame rearrangements only. Not all clones are present; in checked studies, unresolved V genes account for under half, and no reason is known for the remainder. V and J calls and clone size are given by that table; D and trimming were obtained from the DNA. This sample gives 120,000 or so clones in total; over 60% of them show up just once. Clones ranked in the top ten supply more than 1% of the sample.

The chain is made from TRBV30 and TRBJ1-1; TRBD1 might be the D gene, on 6 matching bases. This TCR came from a female donor in good health and CMV-seronegative. The specimen sequenced was PBMCs. At the DNA level, the sequence is TGTGCCTGGAGGTTCAGGGGTTTGTCCACTGAAGCTTTCTTT. Translated, it reads CAWRFRGLSTEAFF.